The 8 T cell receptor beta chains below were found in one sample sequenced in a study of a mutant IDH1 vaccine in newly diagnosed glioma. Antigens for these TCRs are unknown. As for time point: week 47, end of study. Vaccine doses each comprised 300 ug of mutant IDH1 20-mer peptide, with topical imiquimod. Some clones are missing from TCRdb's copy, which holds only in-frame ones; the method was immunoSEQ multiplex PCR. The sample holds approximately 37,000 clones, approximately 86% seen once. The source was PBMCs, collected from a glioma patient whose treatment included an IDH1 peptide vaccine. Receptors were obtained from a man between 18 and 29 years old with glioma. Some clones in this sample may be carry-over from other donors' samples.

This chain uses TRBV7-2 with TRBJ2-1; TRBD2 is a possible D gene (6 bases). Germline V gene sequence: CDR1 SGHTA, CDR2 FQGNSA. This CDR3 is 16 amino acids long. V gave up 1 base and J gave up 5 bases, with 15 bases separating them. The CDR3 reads CASSLDGGYGNNEQFF. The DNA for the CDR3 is TGTGCCAGCAGCTTAGACGGAGGGTATGGTAACAATGAGCAGTTCTTC.

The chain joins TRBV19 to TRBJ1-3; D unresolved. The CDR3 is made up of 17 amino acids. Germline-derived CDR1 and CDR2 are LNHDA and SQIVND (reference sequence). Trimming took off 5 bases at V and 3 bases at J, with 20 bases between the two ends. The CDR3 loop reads CASSRAGVFSGGNTIYF. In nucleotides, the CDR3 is TGTGCCAGTAGTCGGGCAGGCGTCTTCTCGGGTGGAAACACCATATATTTT.

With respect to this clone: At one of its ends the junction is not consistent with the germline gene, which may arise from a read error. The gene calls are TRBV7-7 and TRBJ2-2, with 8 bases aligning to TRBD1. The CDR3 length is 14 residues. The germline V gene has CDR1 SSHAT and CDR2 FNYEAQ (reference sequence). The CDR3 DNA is TGTGCTAGCAGTTCTGACAGGGGCAGCGGGGAGCTGTTTTTT. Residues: CASSSDRGSGELFF.

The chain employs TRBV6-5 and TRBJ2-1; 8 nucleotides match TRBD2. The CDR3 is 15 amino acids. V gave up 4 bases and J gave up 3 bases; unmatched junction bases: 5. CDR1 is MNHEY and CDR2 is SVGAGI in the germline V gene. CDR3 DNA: TGTGCCAGCAGTTTCAGCGGGAGTGGCTACAATGAGCAGTTCTTC. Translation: CASSFSGSGYNEQFF.

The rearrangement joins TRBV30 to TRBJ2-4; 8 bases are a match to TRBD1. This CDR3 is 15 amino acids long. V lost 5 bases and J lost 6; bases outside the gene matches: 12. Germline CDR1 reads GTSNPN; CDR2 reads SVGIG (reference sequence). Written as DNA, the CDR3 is TGTGCCTGGGAAAGAAAAGGGACAGGAGGAAACATTCAGTACTTC. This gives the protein CAWERKGTGGNIQYF. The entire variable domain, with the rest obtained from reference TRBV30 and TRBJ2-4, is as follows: SQTIHQWPATLVQPVGSPLSLECTVEGTSNPNLYWYRQAAGRGLQLLFYSVGIGQISSEVPQNLSASRPQDRQFILSSKKLLLSDSGFYLCAWERKGTGGNIQYFGAGTRLSVL.

The CDR3 region is CASSLGRLDQPQHF. The CDR3 region has the DNA TGTGCCAGCAGCTTGGGGCGGTTAGATCAGCCCCAGCATTTT. J is TRBJ1-5 and V is TRBV5-5; D ambiguous. The germline CDR1 and CDR2 sequences are SGHKS and YYEKEE (reference sequence). The CDR3 spans 14 residues. V gave up 0 bases and J gave up 5 bases, with 9 bases separating them.

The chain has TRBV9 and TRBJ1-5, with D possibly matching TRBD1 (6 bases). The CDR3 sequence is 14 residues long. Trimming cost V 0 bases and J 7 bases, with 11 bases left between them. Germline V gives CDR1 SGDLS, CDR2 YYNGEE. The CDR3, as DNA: TGTGCCAGCAGCGTAGATGGGGGGGGCCAGCCCCAGCATTTT. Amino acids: CASSVDGGGQPQHF.

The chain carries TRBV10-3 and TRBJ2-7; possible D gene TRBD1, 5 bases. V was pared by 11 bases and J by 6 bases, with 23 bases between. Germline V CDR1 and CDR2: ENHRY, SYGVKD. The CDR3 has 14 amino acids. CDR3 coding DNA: TGTGCCTCGAGAAAGACGCCGGGTAGGGGCGAGCAGTACTTC. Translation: CASRKTPGRGEQYF.